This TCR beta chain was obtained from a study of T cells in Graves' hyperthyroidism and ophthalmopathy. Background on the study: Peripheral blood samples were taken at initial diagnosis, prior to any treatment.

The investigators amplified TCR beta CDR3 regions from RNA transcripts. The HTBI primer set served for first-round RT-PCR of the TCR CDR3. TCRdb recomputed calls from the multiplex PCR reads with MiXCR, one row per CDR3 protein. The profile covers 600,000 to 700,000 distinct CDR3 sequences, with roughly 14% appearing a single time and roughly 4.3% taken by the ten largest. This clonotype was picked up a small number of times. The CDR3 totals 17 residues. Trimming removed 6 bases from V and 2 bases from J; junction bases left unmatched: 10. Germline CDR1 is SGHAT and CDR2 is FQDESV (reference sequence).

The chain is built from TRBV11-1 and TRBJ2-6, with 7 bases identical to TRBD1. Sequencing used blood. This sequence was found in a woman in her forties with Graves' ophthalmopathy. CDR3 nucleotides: TGTGCCAGCAGTCTAACCGGGACAGAGACTGGGGCCAACGTCCTGACTTTC. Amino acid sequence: CASSLTGTETGANVLTF. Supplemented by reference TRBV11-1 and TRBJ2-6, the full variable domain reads EAEVAQSPRYKITEKSQAVAFWCDPISGHATLYWYRQILGQGPELLVQFQDESVVDDSQLPKDRFSAERLKGVDSTLKIQPAELGDSAMYLCASSLTGTETGANVLTFGAGSRLTVL.